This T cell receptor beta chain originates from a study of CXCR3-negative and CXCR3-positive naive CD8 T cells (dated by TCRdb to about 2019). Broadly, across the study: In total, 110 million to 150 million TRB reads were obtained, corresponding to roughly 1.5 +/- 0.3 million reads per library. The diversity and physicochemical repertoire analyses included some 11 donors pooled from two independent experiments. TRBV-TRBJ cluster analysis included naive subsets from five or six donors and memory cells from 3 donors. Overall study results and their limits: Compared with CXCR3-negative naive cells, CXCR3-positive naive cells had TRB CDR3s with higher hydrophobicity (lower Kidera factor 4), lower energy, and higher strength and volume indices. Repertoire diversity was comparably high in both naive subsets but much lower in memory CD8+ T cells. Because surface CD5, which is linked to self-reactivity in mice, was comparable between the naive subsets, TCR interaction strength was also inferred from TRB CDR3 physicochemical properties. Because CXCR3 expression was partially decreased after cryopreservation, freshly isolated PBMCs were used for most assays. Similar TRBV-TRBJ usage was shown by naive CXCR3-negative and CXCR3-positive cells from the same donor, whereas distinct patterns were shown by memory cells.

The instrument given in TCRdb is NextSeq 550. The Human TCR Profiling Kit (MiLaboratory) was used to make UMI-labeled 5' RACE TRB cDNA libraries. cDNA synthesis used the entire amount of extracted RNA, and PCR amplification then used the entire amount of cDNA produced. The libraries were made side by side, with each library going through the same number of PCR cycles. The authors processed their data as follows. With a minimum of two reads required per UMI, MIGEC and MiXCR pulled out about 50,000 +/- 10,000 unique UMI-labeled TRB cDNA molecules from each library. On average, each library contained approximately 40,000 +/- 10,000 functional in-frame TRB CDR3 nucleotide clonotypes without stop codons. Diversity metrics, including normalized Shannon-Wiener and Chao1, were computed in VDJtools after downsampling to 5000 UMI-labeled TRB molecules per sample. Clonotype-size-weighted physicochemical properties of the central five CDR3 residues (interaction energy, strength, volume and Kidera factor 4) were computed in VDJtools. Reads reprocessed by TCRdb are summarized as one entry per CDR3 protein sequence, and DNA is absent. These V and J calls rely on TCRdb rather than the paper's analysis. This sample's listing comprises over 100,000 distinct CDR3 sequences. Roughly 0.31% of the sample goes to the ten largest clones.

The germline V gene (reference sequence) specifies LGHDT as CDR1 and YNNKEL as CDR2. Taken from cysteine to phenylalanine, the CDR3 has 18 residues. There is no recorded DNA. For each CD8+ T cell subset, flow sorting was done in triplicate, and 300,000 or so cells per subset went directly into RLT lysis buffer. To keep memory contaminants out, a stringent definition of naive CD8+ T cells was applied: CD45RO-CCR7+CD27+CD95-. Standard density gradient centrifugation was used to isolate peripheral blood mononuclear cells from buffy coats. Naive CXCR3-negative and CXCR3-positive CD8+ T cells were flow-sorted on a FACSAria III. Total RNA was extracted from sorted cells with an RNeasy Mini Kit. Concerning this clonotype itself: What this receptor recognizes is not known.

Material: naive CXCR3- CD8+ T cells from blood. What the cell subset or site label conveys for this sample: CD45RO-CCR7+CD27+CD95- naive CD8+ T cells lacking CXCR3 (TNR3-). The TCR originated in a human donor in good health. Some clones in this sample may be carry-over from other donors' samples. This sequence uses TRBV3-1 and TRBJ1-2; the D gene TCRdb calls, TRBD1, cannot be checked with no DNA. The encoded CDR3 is CASSQERSLTGASYGYTF.